The 28 T cell receptor beta chains below all came from one sample that was sequenced in a study of identical twins. TCRdb re-called the 5' RACE reads with MiXCR, one entry per CDR3 protein. The sample has around 240,000 distinct CDR3 sequences; 10% to 13% are singletons. The sample taken for sequencing was memory T cells sorted from blood. These receptor sequences come from a man aged 50-59 years in good health.

At least ten counts were recorded for this clonotype. The chain is built from TRBV7-8 and TRBJ2-7; D is undetermined. V lost 2 bases and J 0 bases, leaving 11 bases between the germline ends. The CDR3 length is 15 residues. Germline CDR1 reads SGHVS; CDR2 reads FQNEAQ. Here the CDR3 DNA reads TGTGCCAGCAGCTTACGCCTCGTAAACTCCTACGAGCAGTACTTC. It specifies CASSLRLVNSYEQYF.

The J gene is TRBJ2-4, the V gene TRBV5-6; D possibly corresponds to TRBD1 (6 bases). The CDR3 runs 14 residues. Per germline, CDR1 SGHDT and CDR2 YYEEEE. Trimming left V 7 bases short and J 6 bases short, with 17 bases between. The CDR3 here is CASGSWDIRNIQYF. The CDR3 region has the DNA TGTGCCAGCGGCTCCTGGGACATTAGAAACATTCAGTACTTC.

The CDR3 is CSALAGHQETQYF. CDR3 in DNA: TGCAGTGCCCTAGCAGGGCATCAAGAGACCCAGTACTTC. The chain recombines TRBV20-1 with TRBJ2-5, with D perhaps assigned TRBD1 or TRBD2 (5 bases each). V was clipped by 6 bases and J by 2 bases, with 13 bases between them. Per the germline V gene, CDR1 is DFQATT and CDR2 is SNEGSKA (reference sequence). The CDR3 runs 13 residues.

This chain connects TRBV9 to TRBJ1-6; D is possibly TRBD1 (5 bases). The CDR3 spans 13 residues. Trimming removed 3 bases at V and 10 bases at J, with 11 bases between. CDR1 SGDLS and CDR2 YYNGEE come from the germline V gene. CDR3 nucleotide sequence: TGTGCCAGCAGCGCCGCAGGGTCCTCACCCCTCCACTTT. Protein: CASSAAGSSPLHF.

This clonotype was observed at least ten times. The V call is TRBV9, the J call TRBJ2-1, with a possible D match to TRBD2 (7 bases). Trimming took 4 bases from V and 4 from J, leaving 15 bases between them. Germline CDR1 SGDLS, CDR2 YYNGEE. This CDR3 spans 15 amino acids. Written as DNA, the CDR3 is TGTGCCAGCAGCCCCGAGGGGGGGGTGTACAATGAGCAGTTCTTC. Its protein product is CASSPEGGVYNEQFF. The variable domain in full, completed from reference TRBV9 and TRBJ2-1, reads DSGVTQTPKHLITATGQRVTLRCSPRSGDLSVYWYQQSLDQGLQFLIQYYNGEERAKGNILERFSAQQFPDLHSELNLSSLELGDSALYFCASSPEGGVYNEQFFGPGTRLTVL.

This chain uses TRBV4-2 with TRBJ2-7, with 12 nucleotides matching TRBD2. The J segment lost 6 bases and the V segment lost 3 bases, leaving 9 bases of the junction unmatched. Germline CDR1 reads LGHNA; CDR2 reads YNFKEQ. The CDR3 is 16 residues long. The CDR3 DNA is TGTGCCAGCAGCCATACCGGGCTAGCGGGGGGGTCCGAGCAGTACTTC. It specifies CASSHTGLAGGSEQYF.

This clonotype was seen at least ten times. V gene TRBV30 combines with J gene TRBJ2-2; no reliable D call. This CDR3 region has 15 residues. Deletions cut 2 bases from V and 3 bases from J, with 13 bases between. Germline assignment: CDR1 GTSNPN and CDR2 SVGIG (reference sequence). In DNA, the CDR3 is TGTGCCTGGAGTACCGAGGACGGATACACCGGGGAGCTGTTTTTT. It is translated as CAWSTEDGYTGELFF.

This clonotype has only a few counts. This chain links TRBV6-2 or TRBV6-3 with TRBJ1-1; the match to TRBD1 covers 7 bases. Per germline, CDR1 MNHEY and CDR2 SVGEGT. CDR3 length: 16 amino acids. Trimming at V came to 5 bases and at J to 6 bases, leaving 15 bases not matched to a gene. The CDR3 coding sequence is TGTGCCAGCAGTACCCGACAGGGTTACTCCTTCCCTGAAGCTTTCTTT. Its protein product is CASSTRQGYSFPEAFF.

This clonotype was seen at least ten times. V and J are TRBV7-2 and TRBJ2-1, with 7 nucleotides matching TRBD1. V lost 5 bases, J lost 3 bases, and 7 bases stayed unmatched. In germline, CDR1 is SGHTA, CDR2 FQGNSA. The CDR3 has 15 amino acids. The CDR3 DNA sequence: TGTGCCAGCAGCGACTACAGGGGTAGCTACAATGAGCAGTTCTTC. As protein: CASSDYRGSYNEQFF.

This chain joins TRBV3-1 and TRBJ2-2, with unresolved D. CDR1 is LGHDT and CDR2 is YNNKEL in the germline V gene (reference sequence). The V end lost 2 bases, the J end lost 2 bases, and 9 bases lay between the germline ends. The CDR3 length is 15 residues. The CDR3 sequence is CASSQWGLNTGELFF. The CDR3 DNA is TGTGCCAGCAGCCAATGGGGTTTAAACACCGGGGAGCTGTTTTTT.

V and J are TRBV28 and TRBJ2-7; TRBD2 matches 12 bases. The V and J ends lost 5 bases and 5 bases, in that order; junction bases with no gene match: 7. CDR1 and CDR2 (germline): MDHEN, SYDVKM. The CDR3 consists of 15 residues. The chain's CDR3 is CASSRLTSGSDEQYF. CDR3 nucleotides: TGTGCCAGCAGTCGATTGACTAGCGGGAGCGACGAGCAGTACTTC.

The V call is TRBV10-3, the J call TRBJ1-6, with 8 bases fitting TRBD1. The J segment lost 6 bases and the V segment lost 5 bases, leaving 12 bases of the junction unmatched. CDR1 is ENHRY and CDR2 is SYGVKD in the germline V gene. CDR3 size: 17 residues. The CDR3 sequence is CAISKFSTQGANSPLHF. Written as DNA, the CDR3 is TGTGCCATCAGTAAATTCTCAACTCAGGGGGCTAATTCACCCCTCCACTTT.

This clonotype was counted ten times or more. The chain employs TRBV29-1 and TRBJ2-1; D gene unclear. This CDR3 comprises 14 residues. Between the trimmed V and J ends, which lost 2 bases and 2 bases, there was a span of 10 bases. CDR1 SQVTM and CDR2 ANQGSEA come from the germline V gene. CDR3 in DNA: TGCAGCGTTGAATTCGTGACTCCCTACAATGAGCAGTTCTTC. Translation gives CSVEFVTPYNEQFF.

This clonotype has ten or more counts. V gene TRBV5-8 combines with J gene TRBJ1-5; D call uncertain. The ends were cut back, 0 bases at V and 7 bases at J, with 14 bases in the middle. CDR3 size: 15 residues. CDR1 SGHTS and CDR2 YDEGEE come from the germline V gene. CDR3 residues: CASSLANHPRQPQHF. CDR3 bases: TGTGCCAGCAGCTTGGCGAATCACCCAAGGCAGCCCCAGCATTTT.

This chain joins TRBV6-1 and TRBJ1-5, with D perhaps matching TRBD1 (5 bases). There are 14 residues in the CDR3. V dropped 8 bases and J dropped 0 bases, with 11 bases sitting between them. Germline lookup yields CDR1 MNHNS and CDR2 SASEGT. The CDR3, as DNA: TGTGCCAGCGCCAGGGACTTTAGCAATCAGCCCCAGCATTTT. Its protein is CASARDFSNQPQHF.

This clonotype was found many times. The V and J genes are TRBV4-3 and TRBJ2-3; 8 bases are shared with TRBD2. Germline loops: CDR1 LGHNA, CDR2 YSLEER. V trimming: 0 bases; J trimming: 5 bases; junction bases outside the gene matches: 7. The CDR3 has 16 residues. The CDR3 DNA reads TGCGCCAGCAGCCAAGATTTAACCGGGGGGGTAGATACGCAGTATTTT. Its protein is CASSQDLTGGVDTQYF.

This clonotype has a count of ten or more. This sequence joins TRBV18 and TRBJ1-3; 10 bases agree with TRBD1. Trimming at V came to 0 bases and at J to 8 bases, leaving 4 bases not matched to a gene. The germline V gene has CDR1 KGHSH and CDR2 LQKENI. CDR3 length: 15 amino acids. The CDR3 sequence is CASSPPGTGDYTIYF. CDR3 coding DNA: TGTGCCAGCTCACCACCTGGGACAGGGGATTACACCATATATTTT.

This clonotype has ten or more counts. The rearrangement uses TRBV7-8 and TRBJ2-1; 11 positions agree with TRBD2. Germline trimming cut 3 bases from V and 4 bases from J; bases unmatched to any gene: 8. The germline CDR1 and CDR2 sequences are SGHVS and FQNEAQ. This CDR3 comprises 17 residues. The CDR3 spells CASSFIISGRVYNEQFF. In DNA form, the CDR3 reads TGTGCCAGCAGCTTTATTATTAGCGGGAGGGTATACAATGAGCAGTTCTTC.

This clonotype occurred a few times. The chain links TRBV5-1 to TRBJ1-4, with D hard to call. This CDR3 spans 14 amino acids. V was pared by 5 bases and J by 0 bases, with 8 bases between. The germline V gene encodes CDR1 SGHRS and CDR2 YFSETQ. This chain's CDR3 is CASRKSTTNEKLFF. In nucleotides, the CDR3 is TGCGCCAGCAGAAAGTCTACAACTAATGAAAAACTGTTTTTT.

In its sample, this clonotype was seen many times. The rearrangement uses TRBV20-1 and TRBJ2-1; 8 positions match TRBD1. The CDR3 is 14 amino acids. Germline CDR1 and CDR2: DFQATT and SNEGSKA (reference sequence). Germline trimming cut 5 bases from V and 3 bases from J; bases unmatched to any gene: 6. CDR3 bases: TGCAGTGCTGACAGGGGCGAGGACTACAATGAGCAGTTCTTC. This codes for CSADRGEDYNEQFF.

The table lists this clonotype with many counts. The chain combines TRBV6-1 with TRBJ1-3; D is uncertain. Germline CDR1 is MNHNS and CDR2 is SASEGT. With 3 bases removed from V and 0 bases from J, the gap between germline ends came to 9 bases. There are 15 residues in the CDR3. In DNA form, the CDR3 reads TGTGCCAGCAGTGAGGTCCAGAGCTCTGGAAACACCATATATTTT. Protein sequence: CASSEVQSSGNTIYF.

In this sample, this clonotype turned up many times. The chain joins TRBV28 to TRBJ2-7; weak D call: TRBD1 (6 bases). Germline V gene sequence: CDR1 MDHEN, CDR2 SYDVKM. Trimming removed 5 bases at V and 2 bases at J, with 13 bases between. The CDR3 runs to 14 residues. This CDR3 reads CASSGSDRPYEQYF. The DNA for the CDR3 is TGTGCCAGCAGTGGCTCGGACAGACCCTACGAGCAGTACTTC.

The V gene is TRBV10-2, the J gene TRBJ1-4, with 7 bases that match TRBD1. CDR3 size: 15 residues. Germline CDR1 reads WSHSY; CDR2 reads SAAADI. V lost 8 bases to trimming and J lost 5 bases; unmatched junction nucleotides: 11. The CDR3 loop is CASPDRTGGNEKLFF. In DNA, the CDR3 is TGCGCCAGCCCGGACAGGACGGGGGGAAATGAAAAACTGTTTTTT.

This clonotype has just a few counts. The chain has TRBV5-1 and TRBJ2-7; TRBD1 is a possible D gene (5 bases). The V and J ends lost 0 bases and 7 bases respectively, with 17 bases between them. This CDR3 is 15 amino acids long. From germline, CDR1 is SGHRS and CDR2 YFSETQ. The DNA for the CDR3 is TGCGCCAGCAGCTTGGCGGAGCCAGGGTTAACGGAGCAGTACTTC. As protein: CASSLAEPGLTEQYF.

This clonotype was seen at least ten times. V is TRBV27 and J is TRBJ2-5, with a possible D match to TRBD2 (6 bases). CDR1 is MNHEY, CDR2 SMNVEV, per germline (reference sequence). This CDR3 has 14 residues. The ends were cut back, 5 bases at V and 5 bases at J, with 15 bases in the middle. This CDR3 reads CASSMTRLGETQYF. Written as DNA, the CDR3 is TGTGCCAGCAGTATGACTAGGCTTGGGGAGACCCAGTACTTC.

In its sample, this clonotype was seen a few times. The V call is TRBV20-1, the J call TRBJ2-1, with D perhaps TRBD2 (6 bases). The germline gives CDR1 DFQATT, CDR2 SNEGSKA (reference sequence). Trimming took off 6 bases at V and 5 bases at J, with 14 bases between the two ends. This CDR3 region has 13 residues. The CDR3 coding sequence is TGCAGTGCAGCCCGGGACTTGAACAATGAGCAGTTCTTC. Amino acids: CSAARDLNNEQFF.

This clonotype was counted a few times. This chain uses TRBV20-1 with TRBJ2-3; D not resolved. V lost 0 bases and J 3 bases, leaving 10 bases between the germline ends. The CDR3 sequence is 14 residues long. Germline V gene sequence: CDR1 DFQATT, CDR2 SNEGSKA (reference sequence). CDR3 amino acids: CSARDQGSTDTQYF. DNA for the CDR3: TGCAGTGCTAGAGATCAAGGGTCTACAGATACGCAGTATTTT.

The chain links TRBV18 to TRBJ1-3; D ambiguous. This CDR3 has 17 residues. V lost 0 bases and J 0 bases, leaving 12 bases between the germline ends. Germline V gene data show CDR1 as KGHSH and CDR2 as LQKENI. The CDR3 here is CASSPPQAPLSGNTIYF. The CDR3 DNA reads as TGTGCCAGCTCACCACCGCAGGCCCCGCTCTCTGGAAACACCATATATTTT.